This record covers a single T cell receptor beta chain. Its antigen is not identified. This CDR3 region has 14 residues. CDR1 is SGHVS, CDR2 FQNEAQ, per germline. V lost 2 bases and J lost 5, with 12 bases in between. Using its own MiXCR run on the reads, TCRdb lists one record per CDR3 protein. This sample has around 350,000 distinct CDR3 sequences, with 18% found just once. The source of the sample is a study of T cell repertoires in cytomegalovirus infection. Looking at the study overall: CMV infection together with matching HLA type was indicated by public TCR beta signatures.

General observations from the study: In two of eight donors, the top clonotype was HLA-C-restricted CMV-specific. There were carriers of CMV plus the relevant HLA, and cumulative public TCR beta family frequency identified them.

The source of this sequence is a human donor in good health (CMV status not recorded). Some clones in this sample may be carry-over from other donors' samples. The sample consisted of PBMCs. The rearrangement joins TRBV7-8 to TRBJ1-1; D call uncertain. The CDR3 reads CASSLQSSLTEAFF. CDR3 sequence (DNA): TGTGCCAGCAGCTTACAATCATCTTTGACTGAAGCTTTCTTT.